This is a list of T cell receptor beta chains from one sample in a study of blood T cell repertoires in COVID-19. The assay was immunoSEQ multiplex PCR, and TCRdb's table has in-frame clones only and misses some. There are approximately 450,000 clones in the sample; 80% to 90% occur only once, and 1.1% lies in the top ten. Sequencing was done on a sample of PBMCs or T cells enriched from blood (not recorded which). Receptors were obtained from a man aged 30 to 45 who had recovered from COVID-19. The CDR3 runs from the conserved cysteine through the conserved F or W. A D gene is named only where the DNA matches it firmly. The size entry is marked missing in some rows and otherwise reads once, few, many or a size class.

d_call	j_call	v_call	clone_size	cdr3_nt	cdr3_aa
TRBD1	TRBJ2-7	TRBV7-9	.	TGTGCCAGCAGCTTTTCCGGACAGGGTGGCGAGCAGTACTTC	CASSFSGQGGEQYF
.	TRBJ2-7	TRBV5-1	.	TGCGCCAGCAGCTTGGTAGGACAGAAGATCTCCTACGAGCAGTACTTC	CASSLVGQKISYEQYF
TRBD1	TRBJ1-6	TRBV7-6	.	TGTGCCAGCAGCTTTGGACAGGGGGCAAATTCACCCCTCCACTTT	CASSFGQGANSPLHF
.	TRBJ2-7	TRBV28	.	TGTGCCAGCAGTTTGAGGCGGCGCTACGAGCAGTACTTC	CASSLRRRYEQYF
.	TRBJ2-7	TRBV3-1/TRBV3-2	.	TGTGCCAGCAGCCAATACTCCTACGAGCAGTACTTC	CASSQYSYEQYF
.	TRBJ2-2	TRBV7-6	few	TGTGCCAGCAGCCCCGGACAGGGGTTAGCGGGATTATTCGCCGGGGAGCTGTTTTTT	CASSPGQGLAGLFAGELFF
.	TRBJ1-5	TRBV27	.	TGTGCCAGCAGTCCGGCGGGGGAGAGCAATCAGCCCCAGCATTTT	CASSPAGESNQPQHF
.	TRBJ1-5	TRBV30	.	TGTGCCTGGACACCCACGGGGAGGCTTTTTCAGCCCCAGCATTTT	CAWTPTGRLFQPQHF
TRBD2	TRBJ2-3	TRBV5-1	once	TGCGCCAGCAGCCCGGGACTAGCGGGAGGGCCACGAGATACGCAGTATTTT	CASSPGLAGGPRDTQYF
.	TRBJ2-2	TRBV19	.	TGTGCCATTAAACAGGGTTCCACCGGGGAGCTGTTTTTT	CAIKQGSTGELFF
TRBD2	TRBJ2-7	TRBV11-2	.	TGTGCCAGCAGCTTAGGTCTAGCGGGAAGCGAGCAGTACTTC	CASSLGLAGSEQYF
TRBD1	TRBJ2-7	TRBV28	.	TGTGCCAGCAGTAAACAGGGGGCTTGGGCCTACGAGCAGTACTTC	CASSKQGAWAYEQYF
TRBD1	TRBJ1-1	TRBV10-3	.	TGTGCCATCAGCACAGGGGATGAAGCTTTCTTT	CAISTGDEAFF
TRBD1	TRBJ1-3	TRBV19	.	TGTGCCAGTAGGTGGCTACAGGGGAACACTGGAAACACCATATATTTT	CASRWLQGNTGNTIYF
.	TRBJ2-1	TRBV29-1	.	TGCAGCGGCACTTACAATGAGCAGTTCTTC	CSGTYNEQFF
TRBD1	TRBJ1-1	TRBV18	once	TGTGCCAGCTCACTCGGGACAGGGGGATTGAACACTGAAGCTTTCTTT	CASSLGTGGLNTEAFF
.	TRBJ2-1	TRBV30	.	TGTGCCTGGAGTGGGAGTGACGGCCCCCGACCCTCCTACAATGAGCAGTTCTTC	CAWSGSDGPRPSYNEQFF
.	TRBJ2-2	TRBV9	.	TGTGCCAGCAGCGTAGCGCCTCAGTCCGGGGAGCTGTTTTTT	CASSVAPQSGELFF
.	TRBJ1-5	TRBV6-2/TRBV6-3	.	TGTGCCAGCAGTTTAAGGGGGGGCGCGTCCAATCAGCCCCAGCATTTT	CASSLRGGASNQPQHF
TRBD1	TRBJ1-3	TRBV28	.	TGTGCCACCACCCTTTTGACAGGGGGCGAGACCCCTGGAAACACCATATATTTT	CATTLLTGGETPGNTIYF
TRBD1	TRBJ1-4	TRBV19	.	TGTGCCAGTAGTAGGCAGGGGGCGGAGGAAAAACTGTTTTTT	CASSRQGAEEKLFF
.	TRBJ2-5	TRBV7-9	.	TGTGCCAGCAGCTTATCACGACAGACGTACCAAGAGACCCAGTACTTC	CASSLSRQTYQETQYF
.	TRBJ2-1	TRBV11-2	.	TGTGCCAGCAGCTTAACCGGGGATTCGGCCTACAATGAGCAGTTCTTC	CASSLTGDSAYNEQFF
.	TRBJ1-1	TRBV19	.	TGTGCCAGTAGTGGCCAACGAGGGGAAGCTTTCTTT	CASSGQRGEAFF
TRBD2	TRBJ2-2	TRBV7-9	.	TGTGCCAGCAGCCAGGGGACTAGCGGAACCGGGGAGCTGTTTTTT	CASSQGTSGTGELFF
TRBD1	TRBJ1-2	TRBV28	.	TGTGCCAGCAGAGGACAGGGGGTACGTGGCTACACCTTC	CASRGQGVRGYTF
TRBD2	TRBJ2-1	TRBV15	.	TGTGCCACCAGCAGAGATCGGGTAGCGGGGGTCAATGAGCAGTTCTTC	CATSRDRVAGVNEQFF
.	TRBJ2-1	TRBV4-2	.	TGTGCCAGCAGCCAACCGCACCGCGACACACACAATGAGCAGTTCTTC	CASSQPHRDTHNEQFF
.	TRBJ1-1	TRBV7-2	.	TGTGCCAGCAGCTTTTACGGGAACACTGAAGCTTTCTTT	CASSFYGNTEAFF
.	TRBJ2-1	TRBV6-5	.	TGTGCCAGCAGTCCCTCCAGGGGTCACAATGAGCAGTTCTTC	CASSPSRGHNEQFF
.	TRBJ2-7	TRBV12-3/TRBV12-4	.	TGTGCCAGCAGAGCGATTAGGTCCTACGAGCAGTACTTC	CASRAIRSYEQYF
TRBD2	TRBJ2-2	TRBV9	once	TGTGCCAGCAGCGTAGAAGCGGGAGTCGGGGAGCTGTTTTTT	CASSVEAGVGELFF
.	TRBJ1-3	TRBV19	.	TGTGCCAGTAGTATAGGTCAGCGATCTGGAAACACCATATATTTT	CASSIGQRSGNTIYF
TRBD2	TRBJ2-2	TRBV9	.	TGTGCCAGCAGCTGGACTAGCGGGAACACCGGGGAGCTGTTTTTT	CASSWTSGNTGELFF
.	TRBJ1-3	TRBV19	.	TGTGCCAGTAGCGCCGACAGGATCTCTGGAAACACCATATATTTT	CASSADRISGNTIYF
.	TRBJ2-1	TRBV28	.	TGTGCCAGCAGGCCCTTTGTCCAGGGGAATGAGCAGTTCTTC	CASRPFVQGNEQFF
.	TRBJ1-5	TRBV5-5	.	TGTGCCAGCAGACGGACACTGAATCAGCCCCAGCATTTT	CASRRTLNQPQHF
.	TRBJ1-2	TRBV28	.	TGTGCCAGCAGCACCCCGGCGGCCGCGCCCCCCGAAGCTAACTATGGCTACACCTTC	CASSTPAAAPPEANYGYTF
TRBD1	TRBJ1-2	TRBV9	.	TGTGCCAGCAGCGTAGGCACAGGGGGGGACTATGGCTACACCTTC	CASSVGTGGDYGYTF
.	TRBJ1-2	TRBV29-1	.	TGCAGCGTTGATTCCCCTCCCTATGGCTACACCTTC	CSVDSPPYGYTF
TRBD2	TRBJ2-7	TRBV28	.	TGTGCCAGCAGCAGAAGACTAGCCGGTGGAGAGCAGTACTTC	CASSRRLAGGEQYF
.	TRBJ2-2	TRBV2	.	TGTGCCAGCACGTCGACAGGGAACACCGGGGAGCTGTTTTTT	CASTSTGNTGELFF
TRBD2	TRBJ2-1	TRBV6-5	.	TGTGCCAGCGGTAGCGGGTCAGGTGAGCAGTTCTTC	CASGSGSGEQFF
.	TRBJ2-7	TRBV9	.	TGTGCCAGCAGCCATCTCGGAGACGAGCAGTACTTC	CASSHLGDEQYF
.	TRBJ1-2	TRBV30	.	TGTGCCTGGAGGATCCCTTCGGAGATCCACACCTTC	CAWRIPSEIHTF
TRBD1	TRBJ1-2	TRBV20-1	.	TGCAGTATCAGGGGGCCCTATGGCTACACCTTC	CSIRGPYGYTF
TRBD2	TRBJ2-7	TRBV18	once	TGTGCCAGCTCACCACCCGGGACTAGTTACGAGCAGTACTTC	CASSPPGTSYEQYF
TRBD2	TRBJ2-7	TRBV11-2	.	TGTGCCAGCAGCTTAGTCCTAAGCGGGAACGGCTACCAGCAGTACTTC	CASSLVLSGNGYQQYF
.	TRBJ1-5	TRBV21-1	.	TGTGCCAGCAGCAAAAGGGGGACAGGACCCCTCGAGCAGCCCCAGCATTTT	CASSKRGTGPLEQPQHF
TRBD1	TRBJ2-2	TRBV3-1/TRBV3-2	.	TGTGCCAGCAGCCGGCACGGGACAGGGGTTTCCGGGGAGCTGTTTTTT	CASSRHGTGVSGELFF